These 10 T cell receptor beta chains originate from one sample sequenced in a study of T cells in Graves' hyperthyroidism and ophthalmopathy. The source material, RNA transcripts, was used to amplify TCR beta CDR3 regions. The HTBI primer set was used in a first-round RT-PCR of the TCR CDR3. TCRdb reprocessed the multiplex PCR reads with MiXCR, giving one entry per CDR3 protein. The sample holds around 720,000 distinct CDR3 sequences, about a third seen once. The sample taken for sequencing was blood. The receptors were sampled from a middle-aged woman with Graves' hyperthyroidism.

V and J are TRBV4-2 and TRBJ2-7; tentatively, D is TRBD2 (5 bases). The length of the CDR3 is 18 residues. The V end was cut by 0 bases, the J end by 0 bases, with 18 bases between. The germline gives CDR1 LGHNA, CDR2 YNFKEQ. The CDR3 here is CASSQEAGGYSPSYEQYF. In DNA form, the CDR3 reads TGTGCCAGCAGCCAAGAAGCTGGAGGATACTCCCCCTCCTACGAGCAGTACTTC.

The chain employs TRBV5-1 and TRBJ2-7, with D perhaps given as TRBD1 or TRBD2 (5 bases each). Per the germline V gene, CDR1 is SGHRS and CDR2 is YFSETQ. This CDR3 has 16 residues. V was trimmed by 4 bases and J by 2 bases, leaving 19 bases between them. The CDR3 nucleotides read TGCGCCAGCAGCGCACACCGGGACCGAGCCGCCTACGAGCAGTACTTC. Its translation: CASSAHRDRAAYEQYF.

On this clonotype: It may be a read error: a sequence one base away is much more abundant. The V and J genes are TRBV10-2 and TRBJ1-1; tentative D call: TRBD1 (6 bases). The CDR3 is 14 residues long. CDR1 and CDR2 from the germline V gene are WSHSY and SAAADI. CDR3 residues: CASSINRVNTEAFF. The CDR3, as DNA: TGTGCCAGCAGTATAAACAGGGTGAACACTGAAGCTTTCTTT.

The chain couples TRBV10-3 to TRBJ2-3; TRBD2 might be the D (6 bases). Germline values: CDR1 ENHRY, CDR2 SYGVKD. The V end lost 6 bases, the J end lost 4 bases, and 14 bases lay between the germline ends. This CDR3 has 14 amino acids. This CDR3 is CAIRGLPSADTQYF. CDR3 DNA sequence: TGTGCCATCAGGGGACTTCCCTCCGCAGATACGCAGTATTTT.

With respect to this clonotype: A much larger clone differs from this one at a single base, so this may be a read error. The V call is TRBV29-1, the J call TRBJ1-1; no clear D gene. CDR3 length: 12 amino acids. Trimming took 3 bases from V and 2 from J, leaving 7 bases between them. Looked up from germline, CDR1 is SQVTM and CDR2 is ANQGSEA. CDR3 protein: CSVEGLNTEAFF. Written as DNA, the CDR3 is TGCAGCGTTGAGGGCCTCAACACTGAAGCTTTCTTT.

This clonotype occurred many times. The rearrangement uses TRBV24-1 and TRBJ1-5; TRBD1 agrees at 7 bases. Trimming cost V 4 bases and J 3 bases; bases outside gene matches: 5. CDR1 and CDR2 from the germline V gene are KGHDR and SFDVKD. The CDR3 sequence is 15 residues long. The CDR3 nucleotides are TGTGCCACCAGTGACAGGGGGGTGAACAATCAGCCCCAGCATTTT. This gives the protein CATSDRGVNNQPQHF.

The chain joins TRBV12-3 or TRBV12-4 to TRBJ2-7; possibly TRBD2 for D (6 bases). Trimming shortened V by 3 bases and J by 5 bases, and 17 bases separated the two germline ends. This CDR3 contains 15 residues. This chain's CDR3 is CASSFRGGKENEQYF. DNA for the CDR3: TGTGCCAGCAGTTTCCGGGGCGGGAAGGAGAACGAGCAGTACTTC.

This clonotype was seen a few times. The rearrangement links TRBV6-5 to TRBJ2-7, with D possibly called TRBD1 or TRBD2 (5 bases each). The CDR3 loop spans 14 amino acids. CDR1 is MNHEY and CDR2 is SVGAGI in the germline V gene. Trimming took off 5 bases at V and 4 bases at J, with 15 bases between the two ends. CDR3 DNA sequence: TGTGCCAGCAGTCGGGGCACGCTTCGATACGAGCAGTACTTC. It translates to CASSRGTLRYEQYF.

The chain combines TRBV11-2 with TRBJ1-6; TRBD1 matches 8 bases. V dropped 6 bases and J dropped 6; count of bases not matched to a gene: 10. In germline, CDR1 is SGHAT, CDR2 FQNNGV. This CDR3 spans 16 amino acids. CDR3 protein: CASRKPGQDGNSPLHF. Written as DNA, the CDR3 is TGTGCCAGCAGGAAGCCGGGACAGGATGGTAATTCACCCCTCCACTTT.

V gene TRBV2 combines with J gene TRBJ2-7, with 10 bases that match TRBD1. Per germline, CDR1 SNHLY and CDR2 FYNNEI. J gave up 9 bases and V 6 bases, and 11 bases lay outside the gene matches. The CDR3 runs 14 residues. The CDR3 DNA sequence: TGTGCCAGCAGCCAAGAGTCGACAGGGGGCGGGCAGTACTTC. Encoded protein: CASSQESTGGGQYF.